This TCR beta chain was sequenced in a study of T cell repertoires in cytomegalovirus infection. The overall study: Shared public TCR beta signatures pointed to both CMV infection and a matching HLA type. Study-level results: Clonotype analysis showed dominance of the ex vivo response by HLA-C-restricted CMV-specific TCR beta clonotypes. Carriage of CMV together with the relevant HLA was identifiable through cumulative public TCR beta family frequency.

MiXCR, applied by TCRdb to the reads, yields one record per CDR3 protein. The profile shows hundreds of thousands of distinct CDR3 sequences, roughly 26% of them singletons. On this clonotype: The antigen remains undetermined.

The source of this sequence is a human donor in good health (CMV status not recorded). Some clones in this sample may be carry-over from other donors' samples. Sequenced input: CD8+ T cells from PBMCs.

The CDR3, as DNA: TGTGCCAGCAGCACAAGCGGTGGGGAGCTGTTTTTT. This codes for CASSTSGGELFF. The genes are TRBV7-9 and TRBJ2-2; D is possibly TRBD2 (5 bases). Trimming removed 5 bases at V and 8 bases at J, with 9 bases between. The CDR3 covers 12 residues. Germline loops: CDR1 SEHNR, CDR2 FQNEAQ (reference sequence).